This TCR beta chain was recorded in a study of beta chain features in type 1 diabetes. Study overall: Across all samples, over 85 million sorted cells were examined.

The authors reverse transcribed all of the isolated RNA, so sequencing captured expressed TCRB transcripts. Profiled with immunoSEQ multiplex PCR; TCRdb holds only in-frame clones, not every one. The repertoire consists of about 260,000 clones, with about 20% occurring once and the leading ten covering around 0.029%. Whole-study results and caveats: People with Type 1 diabetes carried modestly yet significantly shorter TCRB CDR3s in all four CD4+ subsets.

V shed 3 bases, J shed 1 base, and the junction held 4 bases outside the gene matches. Per the germline V gene, CDR1 is LGHNA and CDR2 is YSLEER. The CDR3 is 16 amino acids. Of note for this clone: Its antigen is unknown.

The clonotype was recovered from a woman in her thirties or forties with type 1 diabetes. The sequencing sample was made of naive CD4+ T cells from blood. The chain has TRBV4-3 and TRBJ2-2; 8 bases are a match to TRBD1. This chain's CDR3 is CASSHPGTGNTGELFF. The CDR3 DNA sequence: TGCGCCAGCAGCCATCCCGGGACAGGGAACACCGGGGAGCTGTTTTTT.